This T cell receptor (beta chain) was sequenced during a study of control samples from healthy donors and cancer patients. Looked up from germline, CDR1 is MGHRA and CDR2 is YSYEKL. The CDR3 length is 19 residues. V gave up 4 bases and J gave up 0 bases; unmatched junction bases: 12. Repertoires were generated with immunoSEQ multiplex PCR, while TCRdb's copy carries only in-frame clones and drops some. The sample shows around 130,000 clones, approximately 90% of them seen only once. The rearrangement uses TRBV4-1 and TRBJ2-2, with 9 positions matching TRBD1. Sequencing was performed on blood. The receptor was isolated from a man aged 50-60 years in good health. For the CDR3, the DNA is TGCGCCAGCAGCCTAACTTGGACAGGGGTAGCCGCGAACACCGGGGAGCTGTTTTTT. Its translation is CASSLTWTGVAANTGELFF.